The T cell receptor beta chain under discussion was sequenced for a study of read filtering for tumor transcriptome and immune sequencing. At the level of the study: IR-seq gave about 3.5 to 11 million TCR reads per sample; RNA-seq gave roughly 80 to 1,300. Study-wide findings and caveats: Correlation between methods rose after single-read clonotypes were removed.

The CDR3 loop spans 16 amino acids. The V end lost 4 bases, the J end lost 0 bases, and 13 bases lay between the germline ends. CDR1 and CDR2 (germline): KGHSH, LQKENI. In the case of this clonotype: Antigen unknown.

The library was built from roughly 400 ng RNA with molecular barcoded adaptors for alpha/delta and beta/gamma chains. TCRdb analysed the reads with MiXCR anew, one entry per CDR3 protein. The sample includes approximately 37,000 distinct CDR3 sequences, around 15% of them seen just once. The J gene is TRBJ2-1, the V gene TRBV18; possible D gene TRBD2, 6 bases. Sequencing input: a population of CD138-negative cells sorted from bone marrow. The TCR originated in a donor older than 35 with multiple myeloma. CDR3: CASSHRDSSSYNEQFF. In nucleotides, the CDR3 is TGTGCCAGCTCACACCGGGACTCGAGCTCCTACAATGAGCAGTTCTTC.